This is a list of T cell receptor beta chains from one sample in a study of blood T cell repertoires in COVID-19. Clones were read by immunoSEQ multiplex PCR, and TCRdb kept only the in-frame ones, dropping some. This table has 80,000 to 100,000 clones, about 80% appearing once. Sequenced sample: peripheral blood. The receptors originated from a man aged 70 or older with active or convalescent COVID-19. The CDR3 runs from the conserved cysteine through the conserved F or W. D genes are given only for firm matches. For some rows the clone size is stated as once, few or many, or as a class when expanded; others skip it.

v_gene	j_gene	abundance	d_gene	CDR3aa	CDR3nt
TRBV7-9	TRBJ1-2	-	-	CASSTAGGYTF	TGTGCCAGCAGCACGGCGGGTGGCTACACCTTC
TRBV6-2/TRBV6-3	TRBJ1-5	-	TRBD1	CASSSQHRGRYHPQHF	TGTGCCAGCAGTTCTCAGCACAGGGGCAGGTATCACCCCCAGCATTTT
TRBV4-1	TRBJ2-7	-	TRBD2	CASSQEWRASGEGEQYF	TGCGCCAGCAGCCAAGAGTGGAGGGCTAGCGGGGAGGGCGAGCAGTACTTC
TRBV5-1	TRBJ1-2	-	-	CASSLGHSVYGYTF	TGCGCCAGCAGCTTGGGACATTCTGTCTATGGCTACACCTTC
TRBV7-2	TRBJ2-3	few	-	CASTQSGGLITDTQYF	TGTGCCAGCACCCAAAGTGGGGGACTTATCACAGATACGCAGTATTTT
TRBV2	TRBJ2-3	-	TRBD2	CASRGSSGGRTDTQYF	TGTGCCAGCAGGGGATCTAGCGGGGGAAGGACAGATACGCAGTATTTT
TRBV12-5	TRBJ2-5	-	-	CASGLVPGWETQYF	TGTGCTAGTGGTTTGGTACCAGGGTGGGAGACCCAGTACTTC
TRBV9	TRBJ2-7	-	TRBD1	CASSPGQFSSEQYF	TGTGCCAGCAGCCCGGGACAGTTCAGTAGCGAGCAGTACTTC
TRBV7-9	TRBJ1-1	-	TRBD1	CASSSGTGAAFF	TGTGCCAGCAGTTCGGGGACAGGGGCCGCTTTCTTT
TRBV18	TRBJ2-1	-	-	CASSPYRANNEQFF	TGTGCCAGCTCACCATACAGGGCGAACAATGAGCAGTTCTTC
TRBV12-3/TRBV12-4	TRBJ1-3	-	-	CATPRDPGNTIYF	TGTGCCACACCCAGGGATCCTGGAAACACCATATATTTT
TRBV7-3	TRBJ2-1	-	TRBD1	CASSLDRAQEQFF	TGTGCCAGCAGCTTGGACAGGGCTCAGGAGCAGTTCTTC
TRBV6-6	TRBJ2-7	few	TRBD2	CASRLPGREGDEQYF	TGTGCCAGCAGACTCCCGGGACGGGAGGGAGACGAGCAGTACTTC
TRBV11-3	TRBJ2-5	-	-	CASRPASERETQYF	TGTGCCAGCAGACCTGCTAGCGAGAGGGAGACCCAGTACTTC
TRBV11-2	TRBJ1-1	-	TRBD1	CASSPTTGGITEAFF	TGTGCCAGCAGCCCTACCACAGGGGGGATCACTGAAGCTTTCTTT
TRBV9	TRBJ2-2	-	TRBD2	CASSPWGLAGVGELFF	TGTGCCAGCAGCCCATGGGGACTAGCGGGGGTCGGGGAGCTGTTTTTT
TRBV6-1	TRBJ1-1	-	-	CASSEGRGGNTEAFF	TGTGCCAGCAGTGAAGGACGGGGGGGAAACACTGAAGCTTTCTTT
TRBV19	TRBJ1-6	-	TRBD1	CASSVLTGGSPLHF	TGTGCCAGTAGTGTCCTTACAGGGGGTTCACCCCTCCACTTT
TRBV21-1	TRBJ1-6	-	-	CASSIRTGTNSPLHF	TGTGCCAGCAGCATTAGGACAGGAACCAATTCACCCCTCCACTTT
TRBV30	TRBJ1-1	-	-	CAWSAGLGTEAFF	TGTGCCTGGAGTGCGGGGTTGGGCACTGAAGCTTTCTTT
TRBV7-9	TRBJ2-6	-	-	CASSAYGQTGANVLTF	TGTGCCAGCAGCGCCTACGGACAGACTGGGGCCAACGTCCTGACTTTC
TRBV18	TRBJ2-7	-	-	CASSPSKSSYEQYF	TGTGCCAGCTCACCGTCCAAGAGCTCCTACGAGCAGTACTTC
TRBV18	TRBJ1-1	few	-	CASSTTAERTFF	TGTGCCAGCTCAACGACAGCCGAGAGGACTTTCTTT
TRBV6-4	TRBJ2-3	-	-	CASSPRLGGTDTQYF	TGTGCCAGCAGTCCCCGGCTAGGGGGCACAGATACGCAGTATTTT
TRBV29-1	TRBJ2-2	-	-	CSAGTIDTGELFF	TGCAGCGCGGGGACAATTGACACCGGGGAGCTGTTTTTT
TRBV2	TRBJ2-2	-	-	CASSQNTGELFF	TGTGCCAGCAGTCAGAACACCGGGGAGCTGTTTTTT
TRBV7-2	TRBJ2-5	-	TRBD2	CASSLRSGGWETQYF	TGTGCCAGCAGCTTACGATCGGGGGGATGGGAGACCCAGTACTTC
TRBV27	TRBJ2-3	once	TRBD2	CASSLAGGEDTQYF	TGTGCCAGCAGTTTAGCGGGGGGGGAAGATACGCAGTATTTT
TRBV20-1	TRBJ1-6	few	-	CSATDGGHWGSPLHF	TGCAGTGCTACTGACGGCGGACACTGGGGTTCACCCCTCCACTTT
TRBV7-3	TRBJ2-2	once	TRBD1	CASSAQGATNTGELFF	TGTGCCAGCAGCGCCCAGGGGGCTACGAACACCGGGGAGCTGTTTTTT
TRBV7-2	TRBJ2-2	-	TRBD2	CASRGLAVNTGELFF	TGTGCCAGCCGTGGACTAGCGGTGAACACCGGGGAGCTGTTTTTT
TRBV19	TRBJ2-1	-	TRBD1	CASSGETGIGTVEQFF	TGTGCCAGTAGCGGTGAGACAGGGATTGGGACAGTTGAGCAGTTCTTC
TRBV11-2	TRBJ1-1	once	TRBD1	CASSFSGGTEAFF	TGTGCCAGCAGCTTTTCAGGGGGCACTGAAGCTTTCTTT
TRBV14	TRBJ2-7	-	-	CASSQVGTFPYEQYF	TGTGCCAGCAGCCAAGTAGGGACATTCCCCTACGAGCAGTACTTC
TRBV4-3	TRBJ2-5	-	TRBD2	CASSQRLAGGPLQETQYF	TGCGCCAGCAGCCAGAGACTAGCGGGGGGCCCGCTACAAGAGACCCAGTACTTC
TRBV6-6	TRBJ2-7	once	TRBD2	CASSPNSGGTRAAEQYF	TGTGCCAGCAGTCCTAATTCGGGGGGGACCCGTGCCGCCGAGCAGTACTTC
TRBV10-3	TRBJ2-7	-	TRBD2	CAISTGGASYEQYF	TGTGCCATCAGTACCGGGGGGGCGTCCTACGAGCAGTACTTC
TRBV6-6	TRBJ2-7	-	TRBD2	CASESGGGNEQYF	TGTGCCAGCGAGAGCGGGGGTGGCAACGAGCAGTACTTC
TRBV6-1	TRBJ1-5	-	-	CASSELATQPQHF	TGTGCCAGCAGTGAATTGGCAACTCAGCCCCAGCATTTT
TRBV3-1/TRBV3-2	TRBJ2-2	-	TRBD1	CASSEGQYTGELFF	TGTGCCAGCAGCGAGGGACAGTACACCGGGGAGCTGTTTTTT
TRBV11-2	TRBJ2-7	-	TRBD2	CASSLDLPSSGDYEQYF	TGTGCCAGCAGCTTAGACCTACCTTCTAGCGGGGACTACGAGCAGTACTTC
TRBV7-9	TRBJ1-4	-	TRBD1	CASSPPTGGSNEKLFF	TGTGCCAGCAGCCCGCCGACAGGGGGCTCTAATGAAAAACTGTTTTTT
TRBV5-5	TRBJ2-7	-	TRBD1	CASSHSRQGSAYEQYF	TGTGCCAGCAGCCATTCCCGACAGGGGTCAGCCTACGAGCAGTACTTC